Listed below are T cell receptor beta chains from one sample, sequenced in a study of cytomegalovirus exposure and HLA in healthy donors. Clones were sequenced by immunoSEQ multiplex PCR, and TCRdb holds only the in-frame ones, with some missing. There are 65,000 to 85,000 clones in the sample, with approximately 1.6% held by the top ten. Sequencing was done on a sample of PBMCs. All receptors derive from a woman in her twenties or thirties in good health and CMV-seronegative. Both conserved end residues are part of each CDR3. A D gene is named only where the DNA matches it firmly.

TRBV29-1	TRBD1	TRBJ1-5	14	CSASGGDPGQPQHF	TGCAGCGCGTCAGGGGGCGACCCCGGTCAGCCCCAGCATTTT
TRBV5-4	NA	TRBJ1-1	15	CASSYGGWENTEAFF	TGTGCCAGCAGCTACGGGGGGTGGGAGAACACTGAAGCTTTCTTT
TRBV10-1	NA	TRBJ2-1	11	CASSQANEQFF	TGCGCCAGCAGCCAGGCCAATGAGCAGTTCTTC
TRBV27	TRBD1	TRBJ1-2	13	CASSRDRNYGYTF	TGTGCCAGCAGTCGGGACAGAAACTATGGCTACACCTTC
TRBV5-4	TRBD2	TRBJ2-1	16	CASKGSPAGGSDEQFF	TGTGCCAGCAAAGGGTCGCCAGCGGGGGGGTCAGATGAGCAGTTCTTC
TRBV29-1	NA	TRBJ2-2	16	CSVVSPDTSNTGELFF	TGCAGCGTTGTATCACCGGACACCTCGAACACCGGGGAGCTGTTTTTT
TRBV7-8	NA	TRBJ2-1	14	CASSPQTGYNEQFF	TGTGCCAGCAGCCCCCAGACAGGTTACAATGAGCAGTTCTTC
TRBV5-1	TRBD2	TRBJ2-1	16	CASSSGLAGPYNEQFF	TGCGCCAGCAGCTCCGGACTAGCGGGGCCCTACAATGAGCAGTTCTTC
TRBV7-9	NA	TRBJ1-4	15	CASSSGAGHGEKLFF	TGTGCCAGCAGCTCCGGCGCGGGGCACGGCGAAAAACTGTTTTTT
TRBV4-1	TRBD1	TRBJ1-1	15	CASSPGQGAPTEAFF	TGCGCCAGCAGCCCGGGACAGGGGGCGCCCACTGAAGCTTTCTTT
TRBV19	NA	TRBJ2-2	13	CASSIHRGGELFF	TGTGCCAGTAGTATTCATCGGGGCGGGGAGCTGTTTTTT
TRBV5-6	TRBD2	TRBJ2-1	19	CASSKGGGLAGPPDNEQFF	TGTGCCAGCAGCAAGGGTGGGGGACTAGCGGGTCCCCCCGACAATGAGCAGTTCTTC
TRBV5-1	NA	TRBJ2-1	15	CASSLEAGSYNEQFF	TGCGCCAGCAGCTTGGAGGCAGGATCCTACAATGAGCAGTTCTTC
TRBV6-5	TRBD2	TRBJ2-7	15	CASSYRTSGSSEQYF	TGTGCCAGCAGTTACCGGACTAGCGGGAGTTCCGAGCAGTACTTC
TRBV4-1	NA	TRBJ1-5	13	CASSQPGNQPQHF	TGCGCCAGCAGCCAACCAGGGAATCAGCCCCAGCATTTT
TRBV5-1	TRBD1	TRBJ1-2	15	CASSEPGTGNYGYTF	TGCGCCAGCAGTGAACCCGGGACAGGGAATTATGGCTACACCTTC
TRBV7-3	NA	TRBJ1-5	13	CASSSGPNQPQHF	TGTGCCAGCAGTTCGGGTCCCAATCAGCCCCAGCATTTT
TRBV28	NA	TRBJ1-5	14	CASVLKGSNQPQHF	TGTGCCAGCGTTCTAAAGGGGAGCAATCAGCCCCAGCATTTT
TRBV7-2	NA	TRBJ1-1	15	CASSLYLTGNTEAFF	TGTGCCAGCAGCTTATACCTAACAGGAAACACTGAAGCTTTCTTT
TRBV30	TRBD1	TRBJ2-7	15	CAWSVRGQGVTEQYF	TGTGCCTGGAGTGTACGGGGACAGGGGGTCACCGAGCAGTACTTC
TRBV5-1	NA	TRBJ1-1	16	CASSFTSGIRNTEAFF	TGCGCCAGCAGCTTCACGTCGGGGATTCGGAACACTGAAGCTTTCTTT
TRBV7-9	NA	TRBJ1-2	13	CASSSPGLNGYTF	TGTGCCAGCAGCTCACCAGGTCTCAACGGCTACACCTTC
TRBV7-2	NA	TRBJ1-4	18	CASSLLGRGPANNEKLFF	TGTGCCAGCAGCTTACTCGGCAGGGGCCCTGCTAATAATGAAAAACTGTTTTTT
TRBV6-6	NA	TRBJ2-7	13	CASSYGRRNEQYF	TGTGCCAGCAGTTACGGCCGCCGCAACGAGCAGTACTTC
TRBV7-3	TRBD1	TRBJ2-7	14	CASSLAGQGTEQYF	TGTGCCAGCAGCTTAGCGGGACAGGGCACCGAGCAGTACTTC
TRBV10-1	NA	TRBJ2-7	13	CASSEGGAYEQYF	TGCGCCAGCAGTGAAGGCGGGGCATACGAGCAGTACTTC
TRBV28	NA	TRBJ1-1	12	CASERQKSEAFF	TGTGCCAGCGAGAGACAGAAATCCGAAGCTTTCTTT
TRBV4-1	TRBD1	TRBJ1-2	14	CASSLGTGDYGYTF	TGCGCCAGCAGCCTTGGGACAGGGGACTATGGCTACACCTTC
TRBV4-2	NA	TRBJ1-1	13	CASRVRTNTEAFF	TGTGCCAGCAGAGTCAGAACGAACACTGAAGCTTTCTTT
TRBV4-3	TRBD2	TRBJ2-3	20	CASSLTATPGTSGSTDTQYF	TGCGCCAGCAGCCTTACCGCAACGCCAGGGACTAGCGGGAGCACAGATACGCAGTATTTT
TRBV2	NA	TRBJ2-6	15	CASRKDSFGANVLTF	TGTGCCAGCAGAAAAGACAGTTTTGGGGCCAACGTCCTGACTTTC
TRBV28	NA	TRBJ1-2	14	CASSPLQDRYGYTF	TGTGCCAGCAGTCCACTACAGGATAGGTATGGCTACACCTTC
TRBV4-3	TRBD1	TRBJ1-2	14	CASSQAQGVGGYTF	TGCGCCAGCAGCCAAGCCCAGGGGGTAGGTGGCTACACCTTC
TRBV6-5	TRBD2	TRBJ2-7	15	CASRPGGLAGYEQYF	TGTGCCAGCAGACCCGGCGGACTAGCGGGCTACGAGCAGTACTTC
TRBV15	NA	TRBJ2-5	15	CATSTPGMSQETQYF	TGTGCCACCAGCACCCCGGGAATGTCACAAGAGACCCAGTACTTC